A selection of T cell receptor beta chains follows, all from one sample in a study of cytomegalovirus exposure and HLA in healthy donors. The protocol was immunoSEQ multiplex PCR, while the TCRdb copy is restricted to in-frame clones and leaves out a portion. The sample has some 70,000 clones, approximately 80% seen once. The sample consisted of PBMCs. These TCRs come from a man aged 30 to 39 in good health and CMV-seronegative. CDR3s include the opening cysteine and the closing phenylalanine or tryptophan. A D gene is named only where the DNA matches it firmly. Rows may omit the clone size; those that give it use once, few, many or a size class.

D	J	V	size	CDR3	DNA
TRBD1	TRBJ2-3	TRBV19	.	CASSQPGQGLYTQYF	TGTGCCAGTAGTCAACCCGGACAGGGACTTTATACGCAGTATTTT
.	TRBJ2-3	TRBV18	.	CASSLGLYTDTQYF	TGTGCCAGCTCACTGGGACTTTACACAGATACGCAGTATTTT
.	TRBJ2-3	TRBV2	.	CASSDRRDTDTQYF	TGTGCCAGCAGTGACAGGCGGGACACAGATACGCAGTATTTT
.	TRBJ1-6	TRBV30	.	CAWSEGQLNSPLHF	TGTGCCTGGAGTGAAGGACAGTTGAATTCACCCCTCCACTTT
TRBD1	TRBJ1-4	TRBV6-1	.	CASSEAFPRLQGDNEKLFF	TGTGCCAGCAGTGAAGCGTTCCCGCGCCTCCAGGGGGATAATGAAAAACTGTTTTTT
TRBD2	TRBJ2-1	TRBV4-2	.	CASSQELAGGSYNEQFF	TGTGCCAGCAGCCAAGAACTAGCGGGGGGGAGTTACAATGAGCAGTTCTTC
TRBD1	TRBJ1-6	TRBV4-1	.	CASSLSVPATGLNSPLHF	TGCGCCAGCAGCCTCTCTGTTCCCGCGACAGGGCTTAATTCACCCCTCCACTTT
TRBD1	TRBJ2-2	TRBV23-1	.	CAFRIMGTGGRSGELFF	TGCGCCTTCCGAATTATGGGGACAGGGGGCCGGTCCGGGGAGCTGTTTTTT
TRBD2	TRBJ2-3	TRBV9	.	CASSVRSGGLISDTQYF	TGTGCCAGCAGCGTACGAAGCGGGGGGCTCATATCAGATACGCAGTATTTT
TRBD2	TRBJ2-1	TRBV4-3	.	CASSHATSGGRGEQFF	TGCGCCAGCAGCCACGCAACTAGCGGGGGGCGCGGTGAGCAGTTCTTC
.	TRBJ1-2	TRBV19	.	CASSINSKKTNYGYTF	TGTGCCAGTAGTATTAACAGTAAGAAAACTAACTATGGCTACACCTTC
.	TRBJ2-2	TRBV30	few	CAWSGYSAGELFF	TGTGCCTGGAGTGGCTACAGTGCCGGGGAGCTGTTTTTT
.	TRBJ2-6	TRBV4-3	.	CASSQDQGAGANVLTF	TGCGCCAGCAGCCAAGATCAGGGCGCTGGGGCCAACGTCCTGACTTTC
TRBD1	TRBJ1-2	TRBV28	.	CASSSGGGIYGYTF	TGTGCCAGCAGTTCAGGGGGCGGTATCTATGGCTACACCTTC
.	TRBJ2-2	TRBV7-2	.	CASSTHLSGTGELFF	TGTGCCAGCAGCACTCACCTGTCAGGTACCGGGGAGCTGTTTTTT
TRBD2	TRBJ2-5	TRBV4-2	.	CASSQDRGGQETQYF	TGTGCCAGCAGCCAAGATCGGGGGGGCCAAGAGACCCAGTACTTC
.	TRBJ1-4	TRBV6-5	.	CASRDPAGGNEKLFF	TGTGCCAGCAGAGACCCGGCCGGGGGTAATGAAAAACTGTTTTTT
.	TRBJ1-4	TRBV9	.	CASSEHWRENEKLFF	TGTGCCAGCAGCGAGCACTGGAGGGAGAATGAAAAACTGTTTTTT
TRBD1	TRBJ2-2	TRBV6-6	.	CASSPGTGSGTGELFF	TGTGCCAGCAGCCCCGGGACAGGGTCTGGAACCGGGGAGCTGTTTTTT
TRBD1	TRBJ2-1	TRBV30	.	CAWSVNGDRDEQFF	TGTGCCTGGAGTGTTAATGGGGACAGGGATGAGCAGTTCTTC
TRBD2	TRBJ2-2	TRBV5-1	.	CASSLAGAGAGELFF	TGCGCCAGCAGCTTGGCCGGAGCGGGAGCCGGGGAGCTGTTTTTT
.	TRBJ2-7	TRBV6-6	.	CASSYSGQAHSYEQYF	TGTGCCAGCAGTTACTCAGGCCAGGCCCACTCCTACGAGCAGTACTTC
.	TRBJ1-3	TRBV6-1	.	CASSEFRGADGNTIYF	TGTGCCAGCAGTGAATTCAGGGGAGCGGACGGAAACACCATATATTTT
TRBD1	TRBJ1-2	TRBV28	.	CASSAGGEYGYTF	TGTGCCAGCAGCGCAGGGGGAGAGTATGGCTACACCTTC
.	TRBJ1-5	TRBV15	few	CATSRDRHFQPQHF	TGTGCCACCAGCAGAGACCGACACTTTCAGCCCCAGCATTTT
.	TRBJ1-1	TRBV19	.	CASSIRNTEAFF	TGTGCCAGTAGTATCAGAAACACTGAAGCTTTCTTT
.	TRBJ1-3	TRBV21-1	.	CASAIKLFRFRNTIYF	TGTGCCAGCGCTATTAAACTATTCCGATTCAGAAACACCATATATTTT
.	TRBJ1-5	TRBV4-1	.	CASSQGGVTGNQPQHF	TGCGCCAGCAGCCAGGGGGGAGTGACAGGCAATCAGCCCCAGCATTTT
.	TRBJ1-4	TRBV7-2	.	CASSLGPNGEKLFF	TGTGCCAGCAGCTTAGGACCAAACGGGGAAAAACTGTTTTTT
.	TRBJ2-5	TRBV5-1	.	CASSSHTGIQETQYF	TGCGCCAGCAGCTCACATACAGGGATTCAAGAGACCCAGTACTTC
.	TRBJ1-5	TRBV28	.	CASSFHGSDQPQHF	TGTGCCAGCAGTTTTCACGGGAGCGATCAGCCCCAGCATTTT
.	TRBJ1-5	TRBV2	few	CASSRDTNQPQHF	TGTGCCAGCAGCCGGGACACTAATCAGCCCCAGCATTTT
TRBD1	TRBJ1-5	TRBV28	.	CASTTYHVQGAPQPQHF	TGTGCCAGCACCACATATCACGTCCAGGGGGCTCCTCAGCCCCAGCATTTT
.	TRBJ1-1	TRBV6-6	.	CASSYRGENTEAFF	TGTGCCAGCAGTTACCGAGGAGAGAACACTGAAGCTTTCTTT
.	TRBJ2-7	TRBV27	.	CADPRTEYSYEQYF	TGTGCCGATCCGCGGACAGAATATTCCTACGAGCAGTACTTC
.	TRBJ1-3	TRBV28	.	CASSTLVGHVSGNTIYF	TGTGCCAGCAGTACCCTCGTCGGACACGTCTCTGGAAACACCATATATTTT
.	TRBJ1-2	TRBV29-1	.	CSVDWTNYGYTF	TGCAGCGTTGATTGGACAAACTATGGCTACACCTTC
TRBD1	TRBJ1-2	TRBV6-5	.	CASRPRDRVDRGYTF	TGTGCCAGCAGACCTCGTGACAGGGTTGATCGAGGCTACACCTTC
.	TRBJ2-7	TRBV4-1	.	CASSRAFGGGGYEQYF	TGCGCCAGCAGCCGCGCGTTTGGTGGGGGCGGTTACGAGCAGTACTTC
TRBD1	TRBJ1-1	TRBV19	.	CASSMRAGGGTEAFF	TGTGCCAGTAGTATGAGGGCAGGGGGTGGCACTGAAGCTTTCTTT
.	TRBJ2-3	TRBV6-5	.	CASRIAGDLTDTQYF	TGTGCCAGCAGAATAGCAGGGGATCTCACAGATACGCAGTATTTT
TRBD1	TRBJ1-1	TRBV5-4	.	CASSSGQGSEAFF	TGTGCCAGCAGCTCGGGACAGGGCAGTGAAGCTTTCTTT
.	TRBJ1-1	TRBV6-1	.	CASSRLRTEAFF	TGTGCCAGCAGTCGCTTGAGGACTGAAGCTTTCTTT
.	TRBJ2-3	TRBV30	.	CAWIRAGSTDTQYF	TGTGCCTGGATCAGGGCGGGGAGCACAGATACGCAGTATTTT
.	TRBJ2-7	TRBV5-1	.	CASSSGWTATYEQYF	TGCGCCAGCAGCTCCGGTTGGACAGCCACCTACGAGCAGTACTTC
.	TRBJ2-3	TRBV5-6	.	CASSLGPQADTQYF	TGTGCCAGCAGCTTGGGACCGCAGGCAGATACGCAGTATTTT